This T cell receptor (beta chain) was profiled in a study of OX40 agonist ivuxolimab in advanced cancers. Study summary: Clinicians treated patients with ivuxolimab, an agonistic anti-OX40 (CD134) antibody.

This CDR3 spans 14 amino acids. V lost 5 bases and J 2 bases, leaving 13 bases between the germline ends. CDR1 SGHNT and CDR2 YENEEA come from the germline V gene. Produced via immunoSEQ multiplex PCR; TCRdb's table is partial and in-frame only. The sample lists just over 80,000 clones, over 75% occurring once. Worth noting for this clone: Antigen unknown.

Findings and caveats of the study: With doses of 0.1-3.0 mg/kg, partial responders showed among the lowest clonal expansion.

The material was CD4+ or CD8+ T cells sorted from blood, obtained in a trial of the OX40 agonist ivuxolimab. This sequence was found in an adult with an advanced solid tumor such as melanoma, head and neck, liver or kidney cancer. The chain combines TRBV11-3 with TRBJ2-7; possibly TRBD2 for D (6 bases). The CDR3 loop reads CASSPGTSPYEQYF. Written as DNA, the CDR3 is TGTGCCAGCAGCCCCGGGACTTCTCCCTACGAGCAGTACTTC.